The 22 T cell receptor beta chains in this list originate from one sample, sequenced in a study of cytomegalovirus exposure and HLA in healthy donors. The PCR used 60 Vbeta and 13 Jbeta primers. TCRdb's copy holds only in-frame clones and misses some; the assay was immunoSEQ multiplex PCR. The sample shows some 85,000 clones, around three quarters of them seen only once. The sample consisted of PBMCs. These receptors were collected from a woman aged 40 to 55 in good health and CMV-seropositive.

This chain uses TRBV5-1 with TRBJ2-3; a weak D match, TRBD2 (6 bases). V lost 3 bases and J 3 bases, leaving 17 bases between the germline ends. The CDR3 is made up of 16 amino acids. The germline V gene encodes CDR1 SGHRS and CDR2 YFSETQ. This CDR3 reads CASSSPSTSRTDTQYF. CDR3 in DNA: TGCGCCAGCAGCTCCCCTTCGACTAGTCGTACAGATACGCAGTATTTT.

The chain combines TRBV19 with TRBJ1-5; the D gene is possibly TRBD1 (6 bases). V was pared by 1 base and J by 1 base, with 11 bases between. CDR1 LNHDA and CDR2 SQIVND come from the germline V gene (reference sequence). The CDR3 spans 16 residues. CDR3 bases: TGTGCCAGTAGTATAGCACAGGGTCGGAGCAATCAGCCCCAGCATTTT. Its translation: CASSIAQGRSNQPQHF.

V and J are TRBV5-4 and TRBJ2-2, with 9 bases fitting TRBD2. CDR1 SGHNT and CDR2 YYREEE come from the germline V gene (reference sequence). With 4 bases clipped from V and 1 base from J, the junction kept 14 bases outside the gene matches. This CDR3 region has 19 residues. The CDR3 reads CASSQDSASGNLNTGELFF. CDR3 DNA sequence: TGTGCCAGCAGCCAAGATTCGGCTAGCGGGAACCTGAACACCGGGGAGCTGTTTTTT.

This clone occurred a few times. The chain links TRBV27 to TRBJ2-3, with 8 bases aligning to TRBD2. V was pared by 5 bases and J by 4 bases, with 23 bases of the junction left unmatched. Germline V lookup: CDR1 MNHEY, CDR2 SMNVEV (reference sequence). The CDR3 has 20 amino acids. The CDR3: CASSLSPPSRVAGSPDTQYF. For the CDR3, the DNA is TGTGCCAGCAGTCTCTCTCCCCCCTCTAGAGTAGCGGGAAGTCCAGATACGCAGTATTTT.

The V call is TRBV2, the J call TRBJ2-7; the D gene is possibly TRBD1 (5 bases). V was cut by 8 bases and J by 4 bases, with 12 bases left in between. Germline CDR1 and CDR2: SNHLY and FYNNEI. CDR3 length equals 12 residues. In DNA, the CDR3 is TGTGCCAGCTGGCAGGGTGTGTACGAGCAGTACTTC. Protein product: CASWQGVYEQYF.

The V call is TRBV6-1, the J call TRBJ1-5, with no clear D. Germline V gives CDR1 MNHNS, CDR2 SASEGT. V was pared by 6 bases and J by 2 bases, with 11 bases between. The length of the CDR3 is 14 residues. The CDR3 region has the DNA TGTGCCAGCAGATACAGTAATGGCAATCAGCCCCAGCATTTT. Amino acids: CASRYSNGNQPQHF.

In this sample, this clone turned up a few times. The chain carries TRBV7-3 and TRBJ1-1; 7 bases line up with TRBD1. Germline V gene sequence: CDR1 SGHTA, CDR2 FQGTGA. The CDR3 covers 14 residues. Unmatched junction bases numbered 11, after V lost 8 bases and J lost 5 bases. Written as DNA, the CDR3 is TGTGCCAGCGGACAATTACACAGGGGTACTGAAGCTTTCTTT. Its protein is CASGQLHRGTEAFF.

The V gene is TRBV28, the J gene TRBJ1-2; unclear D gene. The CDR3 consists of 12 residues. V dropped 4 bases and J dropped 4 bases, with 7 bases sitting between them. From germline, CDR1 is MDHEN and CDR2 SYDVKM. The CDR3 protein is CASSWQAYGYTF. In nucleotides, the CDR3 is TGTGCCAGCAGTTGGCAGGCCTATGGCTACACCTTC.

The rearrangement joins TRBV28 to TRBJ2-6, with a tentative D call TRBD1 (5 bases). This CDR3 spans 15 amino acids. V was pared by 3 bases and J by 2 bases, with 8 bases between. The V gene's germline CDR1 is MDHEN and CDR2 SYDVKM. CDR3 region: CASSFAGTGANVLTF. The DNA for the CDR3 is TGTGCCAGCAGTTTTGCAGGGACTGGGGCCAACGTCCTGACTTTC.

V and J are TRBV7-3 and TRBJ2-2, with 11 bases that match TRBD2. CDR1 SGHTA and CDR2 FQGTGA come from the germline V gene. V shed 4 bases and J 7 bases; nucleotides not matched to a gene: 5. This CDR3 has 15 amino acids. CDR3 DNA sequence: TGTGCCAGCAGCTCACTAGCGGGAGTCGACGGGGAGCTGTTTTTT. Translating gives CASSSLAGVDGELFF.

This clone was picked up one time. J is TRBJ2-5 and V is TRBV6-9; 8 bases fit TRBD2. Germline CDR1 is MNHGY and CDR2 is SVAAGI. This CDR3 comprises 16 residues. J lost 2 bases, V lost 0 bases, and 5 bases had no gene match. The CDR3 spells CASSYSASGLQETQYF. CDR3 coding DNA: TGTGCCAGCAGTTATTCGGCTAGCGGGCTTCAAGAGACCCAGTACTTC.

This chain links TRBV5-6 with TRBJ2-3; maybe TRBD2 (7 bases). CDR3 length: 15 residues. Trimming stripped 5 bases from V and 5 bases from J, with 18 bases between. CDR1 and CDR2 (germline): SGHDT, YYEEEE. CDR3 sequence (DNA): TGTGCCAGCAGTCGGCTCGGGGGGCACGGAGATACGCAGTATTTT. Its translation: CASSRLGGHGDTQYF. The whole variable domain, filled in from reference TRBV5-6 and TRBJ2-3, reads DAGVTQSPTHLIKTRGQQVTLRCSPKSGHDTVSWYQQALGQGPQFIFQYYEEEERQRGNFPDRFSGHQFPNYSSELNVNALLLGDSALYLCASSRLGGHGDTQYFGPGTRLTVL.

The chain links TRBV7-9 to TRBJ2-1; D is uncertain. Germline CDR1 reads SEHNR; CDR2 reads FQNEAQ (reference sequence). CDR3 size: 14 residues. Trimming removed 1 base from V and 8 bases from J, with 12 bases in between. The CDR3 DNA is TGTGCCAGCAGCTTAGATGCGAGTATCGATGAGCAGTTCTTC. This codes for CASSLDASIDEQFF.

The chain has TRBV27 and TRBJ2-7, with D maybe TRBD2 (6 bases). V dropped 5 bases and J dropped 1 base, with 12 bases sitting between them. The CDR3 has 14 residues. CDR1 MNHEY and CDR2 SMNVEV come from the germline V gene (reference sequence). The CDR3 DNA is TGTGCCAGCAGTCCCCGAGGAGGGTCCTACGAGCAGTACTTC. As protein: CASSPRGGSYEQYF.

CDR3 coding DNA: TGTGCCAGTAGTATAGGGCGGACAGGTGGGTACGAGCAGTACTTC. It yields the protein CASSIGRTGGYEQYF. The chain links TRBV19 to TRBJ2-7, with 7 bases fitting TRBD1. Germline assignment: CDR1 LNHDA and CDR2 SQIVND (reference sequence). The CDR3 is 15 amino acids. Losses at the gene ends were 1 base for V and 4 bases for J; bases not matched to a gene: 7.

This clone was counted once. The genes are TRBV28 and TRBJ2-1, with TRBD2 matching over 13 bases. The CDR3 covers 15 residues. CDR1 and CDR2 (germline): MDHEN, SYDVKM. V lost 3 bases and J lost 7; bases outside the gene matches: 3. The CDR3: CASSFRTSGRNEQFF. The CDR3 DNA reads as TGTGCCAGCAGTTTCCGGACTAGCGGGAGAAATGAGCAGTTCTTC.

This clone turned up a few times. This rearrangement joins TRBV19 to TRBJ2-1; D is unresolved. The V gene lost 0 bases and the J gene lost 7 bases, with 4 bases spanning the gap. Germline CDR1 LNHDA, CDR2 SQIVND (reference sequence). The length of the CDR3 is 12 residues. The DNA for the CDR3 is TGTGCCAGTAGTATAGATCGTAATGAGCAGTTCTTC. Its translation is CASSIDRNEQFF.

The chain combines TRBV5-6 with TRBJ2-5, with TRBD1 as a possible D gene (5 bases). This CDR3 comprises 13 residues. Trimming pared 2 bases from V and 4 bases from J, leaving 9 bases between. CDR1 and CDR2 from the germline V gene are SGHDT and YYEEEE. DNA of the CDR3: TGTGCCAGCAGCTTCCGACAGTCAGAGACCCAGTACTTC. Protein sequence: CASSFRQSETQYF.

The chain is built from TRBV28 and TRBJ2-5, with a possible D match to TRBD2 (5 bases). The CDR3 runs to 15 residues. The V end lost 5 bases, the J end lost 2 bases, and 15 bases lay between the germline ends. Per the germline V gene, CDR1 is MDHEN and CDR2 is SYDVKM. The CDR3 sequence is CASSQDSQRQETQYF. The DNA for the CDR3 is TGTGCCAGCAGTCAGGACTCTCAAAGACAAGAGACCCAGTACTTC.

J is TRBJ2-7 and V is TRBV28; no firm D call. CDR3 length: 12 residues. The ends were cut back, 5 bases at V and 4 bases at J, with 9 bases in the middle. The germline V gene encodes CDR1 MDHEN and CDR2 SYDVKM. The DNA for the CDR3 is TGTGCCAGCAGTCCCTACGGTTACGAGCAGTACTTC. Its translation is CASSPYGYEQYF.

The rearrangement links TRBV7-8 to TRBJ2-1; TRBD2 agrees at 8 bases. The length of the CDR3 is 16 residues. V was clipped by 5 bases and J by 8 bases; unmatched bases: 14. The germline V gene encodes CDR1 SGHVS and CDR2 FQNEAQ. DNA for the CDR3: TGTGCCAGCAGCCTGACCGGGACTAGATCGGACGATGAGCAGTTCTTC. This translates into CASSLTGTRSDDEQFF. The full variable domain, with the rest looked up from reference TRBV7-8 and TRBJ2-1, is GAGVSQSPRYKVAKRGQDVALRCDPISGHVSLFWYQQALGQGPEFLTYFQNEAQLDKSGLPSDRFFAERPEGSVSTLKIQRTQQEDSAVYLCASSLTGTRSDDEQFFGPGTRLTVL.

The chain employs TRBV7-2 and TRBJ1-1; D uncertain. Trimming stripped 6 bases from V and 0 bases from J, with 14 bases between. This CDR3 contains 15 residues. CDR1 and CDR2 (germline): SGHTA, FQGNSA. The CDR3 here is CASRPPGSMNTEAFF. The DNA of the CDR3 is TGTGCCAGCAGACCCCCGGGTTCTATGAACACTGAAGCTTTCTTT.